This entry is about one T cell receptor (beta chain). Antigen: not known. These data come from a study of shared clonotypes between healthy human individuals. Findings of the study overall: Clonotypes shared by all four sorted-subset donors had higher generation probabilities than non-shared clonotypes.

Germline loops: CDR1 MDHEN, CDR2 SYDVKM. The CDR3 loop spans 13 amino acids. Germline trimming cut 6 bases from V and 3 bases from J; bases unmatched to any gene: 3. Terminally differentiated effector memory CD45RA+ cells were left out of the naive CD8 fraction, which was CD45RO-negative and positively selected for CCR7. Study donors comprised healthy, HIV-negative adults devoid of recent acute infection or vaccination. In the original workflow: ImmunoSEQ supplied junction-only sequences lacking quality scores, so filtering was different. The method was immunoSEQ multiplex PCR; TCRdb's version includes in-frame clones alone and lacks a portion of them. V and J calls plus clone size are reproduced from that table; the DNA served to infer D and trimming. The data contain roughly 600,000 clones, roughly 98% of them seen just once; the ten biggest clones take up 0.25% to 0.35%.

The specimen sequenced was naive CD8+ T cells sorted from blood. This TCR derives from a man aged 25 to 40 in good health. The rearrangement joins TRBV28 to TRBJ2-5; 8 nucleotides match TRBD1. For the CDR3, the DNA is TGTGCCAGCAGCACGGACAGGGAAGAGACCCAGTACTTC. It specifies CASSTDREETQYF.